This entry describes one T cell receptor (beta chain). The CDR3 runs 15 residues. Germline assignment: CDR1 MNHNY and CDR2 SVGAGI (reference sequence). The V end was cut by 2 bases, the J end by 1 base, with 11 bases between. This record comes from a study of CD8 T cells in Susac syndrome. The authors reverse transcribed about 0.45 to 1 ug RNA with random hexamers. MiXCR, run by TCRdb on the immunoSEQ multiplex PCR reads, gives a single entry per CDR3 protein. The table lists 300,000 to 350,000 distinct CDR3 sequences, 90% to 95% of them singletons. Sequencing of TCR beta was performed on blood CD8+ and CD4+ T cells. Purification of the CD8+ and CD4+ T cells relied on negative isolation, and TEMRA cells underwent FACS enrichment.

Sequenced: CD4+ T cells from PBMCs. This chain joins TRBV6-6 and TRBJ1-1; D is undetermined. This clonotype originated in a human donor with multiple sclerosis. CDR3 in DNA: TGTGCCAGCAGTTACGGGCGGAACTGGAACACTGAAGCTTTCTTT. Translated: CASSYGRNWNTEAFF.